This T cell receptor beta chain was retrieved from a study of blood T cell repertoires in COVID-19. Study overall: The United States, Italy and Spain were the sources of the acute and convalescent COVID-19 samples. T cells, B-cell-depleted T cells, or PBMCs supplied cDNA or gDNA.

This clone has a single count. Other DNA sequences in this sample translate to the same CDR3. The CDR3 sequence is 11 residues long. With 6 bases removed from V and 3 bases from J, the gap between germline ends came to 9 bases. Looked up from germline, CDR1 is DFQATT and CDR2 is SNEGSKA (reference sequence). Source study methods: Estimates of nucleated cell counts were drawn from the amplification of reference gene primers. The data were produced by immunoSEQ multiplex PCR, yet TCRdb's version contains in-frame clones alone and is incomplete. V and J calls and clone size are given by that table; D and trimming were obtained from the DNA. Of about 200,000 clones listed, 88% are singletons.

This chain links TRBV20-1 with TRBJ2-7; tentative D call: TRBD1 (5 bases). The sequencing sample was made of peripheral blood. The sequence was obtained from a man aged 35 to 55 with active or convalescent COVID-19. The CDR3 protein is CSAQTDYEQYF. CDR3 nucleotides: TGCAGTGCGCAGACAGACTACGAGCAGTACTTC.